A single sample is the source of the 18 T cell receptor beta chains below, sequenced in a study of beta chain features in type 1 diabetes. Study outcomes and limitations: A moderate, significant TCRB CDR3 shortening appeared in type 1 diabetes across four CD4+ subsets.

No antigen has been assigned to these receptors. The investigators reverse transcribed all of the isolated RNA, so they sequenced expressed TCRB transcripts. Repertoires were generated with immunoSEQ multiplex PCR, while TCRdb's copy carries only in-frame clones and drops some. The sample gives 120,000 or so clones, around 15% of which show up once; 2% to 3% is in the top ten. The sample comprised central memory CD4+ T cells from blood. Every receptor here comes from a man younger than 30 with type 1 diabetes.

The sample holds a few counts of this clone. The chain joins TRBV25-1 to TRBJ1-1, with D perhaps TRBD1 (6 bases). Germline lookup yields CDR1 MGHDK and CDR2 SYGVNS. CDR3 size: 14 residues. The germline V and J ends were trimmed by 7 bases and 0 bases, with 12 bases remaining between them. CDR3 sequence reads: CASNKGGLNTEAFF. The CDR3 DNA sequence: TGTGCCAGCAATAAGGGGGGGCTGAACACTGAAGCTTTCTTT. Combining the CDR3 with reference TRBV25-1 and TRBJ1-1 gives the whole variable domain EADIYQTPRYLVIGTGKKITLECSQTMGHDKMYWYQQDPGMELHLIHYSYGVNSTEKGDLSSESTVSRIRTEHFPLTLESARPSHTSQYLCASNKGGLNTEAFFGQGTRLTVV.

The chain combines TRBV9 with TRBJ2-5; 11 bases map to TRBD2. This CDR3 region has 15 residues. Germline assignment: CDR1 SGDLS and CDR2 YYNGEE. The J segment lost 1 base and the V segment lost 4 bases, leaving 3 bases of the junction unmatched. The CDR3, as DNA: TGTGCCAGCAGCAGAGGGACTAGCGGCCAAGAGACCCAGTACTTC. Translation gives CASSRGTSGQETQYF. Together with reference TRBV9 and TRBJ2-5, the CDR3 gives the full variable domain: DSGVTQTPKHLITATGQRVTLRCSPRSGDLSVYWYQQSLDQGLQFLIQYYNGEERAKGNILERFSAQQFPDLHSELNLSSLELGDSALYFCASSRGTSGQETQYFGPGTRLLVL.

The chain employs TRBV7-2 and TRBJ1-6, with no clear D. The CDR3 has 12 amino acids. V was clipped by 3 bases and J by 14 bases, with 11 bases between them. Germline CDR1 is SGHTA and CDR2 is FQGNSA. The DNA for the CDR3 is TGTGCCAGCAGCTTGCTCGAGCAGGCCCTCCACTTT. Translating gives CASSLLEQALHF.

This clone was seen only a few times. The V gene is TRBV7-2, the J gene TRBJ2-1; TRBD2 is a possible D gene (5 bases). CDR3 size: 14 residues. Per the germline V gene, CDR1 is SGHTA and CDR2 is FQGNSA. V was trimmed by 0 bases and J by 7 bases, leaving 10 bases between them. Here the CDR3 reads CASSLAGMSNEQFF. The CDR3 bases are TGTGCCAGCAGCTTAGCCGGGATGTCAAATGAGCAGTTCTTC.

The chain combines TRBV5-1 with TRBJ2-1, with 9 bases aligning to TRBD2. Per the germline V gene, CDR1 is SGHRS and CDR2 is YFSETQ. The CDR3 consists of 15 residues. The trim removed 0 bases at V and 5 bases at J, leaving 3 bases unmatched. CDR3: CASSLVLAGNNEQFF. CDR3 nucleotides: TGCGCCAGCAGCTTGGTTCTAGCGGGAAACAATGAGCAGTTCTTC. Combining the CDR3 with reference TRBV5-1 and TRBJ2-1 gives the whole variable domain KAGVTQTPRYLIKTRGQQVTLSCSPISGHRSVSWYQQTPGQGLQFLFEYFSETQRNKGNFPGRFSGRQFSNSRSEMNVSTLELGDSALYLCASSLVLAGNNEQFFGPGTRLTVL.

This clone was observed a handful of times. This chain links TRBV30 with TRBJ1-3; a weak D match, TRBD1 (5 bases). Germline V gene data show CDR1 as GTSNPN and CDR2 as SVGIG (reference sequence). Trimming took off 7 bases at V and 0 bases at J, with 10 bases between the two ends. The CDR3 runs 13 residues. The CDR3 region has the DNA TGTGCCTCAGGGCTGGTCTCTGGAAACACCATATATTTT. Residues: CASGLVSGNTIYF.

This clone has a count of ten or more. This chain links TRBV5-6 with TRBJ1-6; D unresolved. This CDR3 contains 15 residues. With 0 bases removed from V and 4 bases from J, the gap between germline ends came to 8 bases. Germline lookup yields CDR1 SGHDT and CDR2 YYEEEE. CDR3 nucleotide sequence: TGTGCCAGCAGCTTGGTCGACCGATATAATTCACCCCTCCACTTT. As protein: CASSLVDRYNSPLHF.

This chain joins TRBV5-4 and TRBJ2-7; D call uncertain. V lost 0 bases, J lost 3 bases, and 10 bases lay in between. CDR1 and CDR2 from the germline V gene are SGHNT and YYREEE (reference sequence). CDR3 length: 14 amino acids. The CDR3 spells CASSLGGVLYEQYF. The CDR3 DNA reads TGTGCCAGCAGCTTGGGCGGAGTCCTCTACGAGCAGTACTTC.

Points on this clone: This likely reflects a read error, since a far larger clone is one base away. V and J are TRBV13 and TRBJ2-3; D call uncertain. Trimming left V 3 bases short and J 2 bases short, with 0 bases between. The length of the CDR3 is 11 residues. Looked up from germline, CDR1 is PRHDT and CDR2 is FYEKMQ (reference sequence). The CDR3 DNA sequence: TGTGCCAGCAGCTTCACAGATACGCAGTATTTT. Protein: CASSFTDTQYF.

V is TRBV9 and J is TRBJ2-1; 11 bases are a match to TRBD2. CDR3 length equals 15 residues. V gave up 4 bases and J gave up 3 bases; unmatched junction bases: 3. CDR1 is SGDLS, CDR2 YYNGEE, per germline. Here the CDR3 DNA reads TGTGCCAGCAGCTCTAGCGGGGGGAACTACAATGAGCAGTTCTTC. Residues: CASSSSGGNYNEQFF.

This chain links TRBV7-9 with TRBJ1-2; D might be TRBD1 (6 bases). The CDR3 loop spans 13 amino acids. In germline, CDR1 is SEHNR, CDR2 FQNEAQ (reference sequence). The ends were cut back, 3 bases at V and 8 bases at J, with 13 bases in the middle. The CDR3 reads CASSFSGDVGYTF. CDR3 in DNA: TGTGCCAGCAGCTTTTCAGGGGACGTCGGCTACACCTTC.

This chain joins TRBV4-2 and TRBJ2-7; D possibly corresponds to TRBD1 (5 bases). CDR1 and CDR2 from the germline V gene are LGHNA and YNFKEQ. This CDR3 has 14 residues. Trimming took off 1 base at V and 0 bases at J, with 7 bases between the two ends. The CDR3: CASSQGQGSYEQYF. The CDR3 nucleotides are TGTGCCAGCAGCCAAGGCCAGGGCTCCTACGAGCAGTACTTC.

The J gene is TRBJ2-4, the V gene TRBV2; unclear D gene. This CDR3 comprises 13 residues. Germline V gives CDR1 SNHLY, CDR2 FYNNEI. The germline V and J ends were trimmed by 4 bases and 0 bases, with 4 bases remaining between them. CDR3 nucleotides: TGTGCCAGCAGTGTCATAGCCAAAAACATTCAGTACTTC. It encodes CASSVIAKNIQYF.

Here the CDR3 reads CASGTYGGNEQFF. CDR3 sequence (DNA): TGTGCCAGCGGGACCTACGGGGGCAATGAGCAGTTCTTC. The J gene is TRBJ2-1, the V gene TRBV11-3; tentatively, D is TRBD2 (6 bases). The V and J ends lost 8 bases and 6 bases respectively, with 14 bases between them. Per germline, CDR1 SGHNT and CDR2 YENEEA. The CDR3 contains 13 residues. The full variable domain, rest sourced from reference TRBV11-3 and TRBJ2-1, is EAGVVQSPRYKIIEKKQPVAFWCNPISGHNTLYWYLQNLGQGPELLIRYENEEAVDDSQLPKDRFSAERLKGVDSTLKIQPAELGDSAVYLCASGTYGGNEQFFGPGTRLTVL.

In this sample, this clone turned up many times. The CDR3 loop reads CASSQRLAVSSYNEQFF. The CDR3 nucleotides read TGTGCCAGCAGCCAACGACTAGCGGTGAGCTCCTACAATGAGCAGTTCTTC. The chain joins TRBV13 to TRBJ2-1; 9 nucleotides agree with TRBD2. The V and J ends lost 5 bases and 0 bases, in that order; junction bases with no gene match: 8. The CDR3 has 17 residues. Germline CDR1 reads PRHDT; CDR2 reads FYEKMQ (reference sequence).

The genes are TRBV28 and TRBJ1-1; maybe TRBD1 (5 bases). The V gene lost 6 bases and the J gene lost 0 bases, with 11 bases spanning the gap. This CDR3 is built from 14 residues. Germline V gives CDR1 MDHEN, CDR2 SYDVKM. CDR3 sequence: CASRSSTVNTEAFF. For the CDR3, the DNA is TGTGCCAGCAGATCATCGACAGTGAACACTGAAGCTTTCTTT.

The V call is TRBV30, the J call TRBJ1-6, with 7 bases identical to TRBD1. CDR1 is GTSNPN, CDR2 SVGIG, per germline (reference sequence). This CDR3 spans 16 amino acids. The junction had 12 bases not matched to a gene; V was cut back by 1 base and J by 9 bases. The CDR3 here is CAWSDPTGFNGSPLHF. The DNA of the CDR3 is TGTGCCTGGAGTGATCCGACAGGGTTTAATGGTTCACCCCTCCACTTT.

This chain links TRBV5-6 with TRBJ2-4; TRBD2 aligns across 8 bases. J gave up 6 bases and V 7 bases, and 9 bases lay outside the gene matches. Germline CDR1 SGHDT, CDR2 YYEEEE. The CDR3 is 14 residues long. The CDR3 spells CASLNSGERNIQYF. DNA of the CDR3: TGTGCCAGCTTGAATAGCGGGGAAAGAAACATTCAGTACTTC.